This T cell receptor (beta chain) is drawn from a study of CD8 T cells in ankylosing spondylitis. Study-wide results and limits: Within matched ankylosing spondylitis synovial fluid, disease-linked clones were reportedly significantly enriched.

TCRdb fed the 5' RACE reads into MiXCR, producing one record per CDR3 protein. The profile shows fewer than 250,000 distinct CDR3 sequences, approximately 10% of them singletons. V trimming: 4 bases; J trimming: 6 bases; junction bases outside the gene matches: 7. Germline CDR1 is MGHRA and CDR2 is YSYEKL. The CDR3 has 15 residues. This clonotype was seen many times. Its antigen is not identified. Sample: blood, either unsorted or a sorted T cell fraction (not recorded which). The rearrangement uses TRBV4-1 and TRBJ2-1, with 9 nucleotides matching TRBD1. The clonotype was recovered from a male donor with ankylosing spondylitis or in good health (not recorded which). CDR3 in amino acids: CASSPLTDRGNEQFF. The CDR3 nucleotides are TGCGCCAGCAGCCCCTTAACGGACAGGGGCAATGAGCAGTTCTTC.